These 14 T cell receptor beta chains originate from one sample sequenced in a study of cytomegalovirus exposure and HLA in healthy donors. The PCR made use of 60 Vbeta and 13 Jbeta primers. Some clones are missing from TCRdb's copy, which holds only in-frame ones; the method was immunoSEQ multiplex PCR. The data contain 79,000 or so clones, around 72% of them singletons. The sample taken for sequencing was PBMCs. The receptor source for this set is a woman aged 40 to 49 in good health and CMV-seropositive.

This clone was seen only once. The V gene is TRBV5-4, the J gene TRBJ2-3, with a possible D match to TRBD2 (7 bases). This CDR3 is 17 amino acids long. Germline values: CDR1 SGHNT, CDR2 YYREEE (reference sequence). Trimming pared 0 bases from V and 2 bases from J, leaving 16 bases between. CDR3 in DNA: TGTGCCAGCAGCTTGGTGCGGGGGCGATTAACCACAGATACGCAGTATTTT. Its protein is CASSLVRGRLTTDTQYF.

CDR3 sequence: CASSSLTSGGETQYF. In DNA form, the CDR3 reads TGTGCCAGTAGTTCCCTGACTAGCGGGGGTGAGACCCAGTACTTC. The chain recombines TRBV19 with TRBJ2-5, with 12 bases that match TRBD2. V trimming: 5 bases; J trimming: 5 bases; junction bases outside the gene matches: 6. CDR3 length equals 15 residues. CDR1 LNHDA and CDR2 SQIVND come from the germline V gene (reference sequence).

The chain links TRBV27 to TRBJ1-5; D not certain. Germline V lookup: CDR1 MNHEY, CDR2 SMNVEV (reference sequence). This CDR3 comprises 17 residues. The V end was cut by 2 bases, the J end by 6 bases, with 20 bases between. The CDR3 DNA sequence: TGTGCCAGCAGTTTACTAACCCCGCAGTCGAGGGTTCAGCCCCAGCATTTT. This translates into CASSLLTPQSRVQPQHF.

V gene TRBV7-8 combines with J gene TRBJ1-5, with D possibly TRBD1 on 6 matching bases. Trimming shortened V by 6 bases and J by 3 bases, and 12 bases separated the two germline ends. Germline V gene sequence: CDR1 SGHVS, CDR2 FQNEAQ. The CDR3 is 14 residues long. CDR3 bases: TGTGCCAGCAGTTCGACAGGAGTCAATCAGCCCCAGCATTTT. As protein: CASSSTGVNQPQHF.

The rearrangement joins TRBV4-1 to TRBJ2-7; TRBD1 matches 7 bases. Germline V gene data show CDR1 as MGHRA and CDR2 as YSYEKL. This CDR3 region has 13 residues. J lost 4 bases, V lost 4 bases, and 4 bases had no gene match. The CDR3 DNA is TGCGCCAGCAGCCGACAGGGCCAATACGAGCAGTACTTC. Protein sequence: CASSRQGQYEQYF.

The chain couples TRBV6-1 to TRBJ2-7; 9 bases match TRBD1. CDR1 and CDR2 from the germline V gene are MNHNS and SASEGT. This CDR3 contains 14 residues. V lost 4 bases to trimming and J lost 5 bases; unmatched junction nucleotides: 6. This CDR3 is CASSGPGQGHEQYF. The CDR3 coding sequence is TGTGCCAGCAGTGGACCGGGACAGGGACACGAGCAGTACTTC.

The genes are TRBV6-5 and TRBJ2-5; 7 bases match TRBD1. V lost 6 bases, J lost 4 bases, and 5 bases stayed unmatched. Germline V gene lookup returns CDR1 MNHEY and CDR2 SVGAGI. This CDR3 is built from 13 residues. The CDR3 here is CASRTGDGETQYF. The CDR3 DNA is TGTGCCAGCAGAACAGGGGACGGAGAGACCCAGTACTTC.

J is TRBJ1-5 and V is TRBV6-5; 9 bases agree with TRBD1. V trimming: 4 bases; J trimming: 5 bases; junction bases outside the gene matches: 9. Germline lookup yields CDR1 MNHEY and CDR2 SVGAGI. CDR3 length: 16 amino acids. The CDR3 spells CASSLTGTGFDQPQHF. In DNA, the CDR3 is TGTGCCAGCAGTTTAACCGGGACAGGGTTCGATCAGCCCCAGCATTTT.

This chain joins TRBV15 and TRBJ1-5; no firm D call. There are 15 residues in the CDR3. Trimming shortened V by 6 bases and J by 3 bases, and 15 bases separated the two germline ends. CDR1 and CDR2 (germline): LNHNV, YYDKDF (reference sequence). The CDR3 region has the DNA TGTGCCACCAGTGTGCACACCGGGGACAATCAGCCCCAGCATTTT. It specifies CATSVHTGDNQPQHF.

This chain uses TRBV27 with TRBJ1-2; 9 bases are shared with TRBD1. The CDR3 has 16 amino acids. V dropped 5 bases and J dropped 4; count of bases not matched to a gene: 11. Germline V gives CDR1 MNHEY, CDR2 SMNVEV (reference sequence). CDR3 loop: CASSPRGGQGSYGYTF. DNA of the CDR3: TGTGCCAGCAGTCCCCGTGGGGGACAGGGTAGCTATGGCTACACCTTC.

In the case of this clone: Other DNA sequences in the same sample also yield this CDR3. The chain carries TRBV5-1 and TRBJ1-2; 10 bases agree with TRBD1. Per germline, CDR1 SGHRS and CDR2 YFSETQ. The CDR3 consists of 15 residues. The V gene end was trimmed by 0 bases and the J gene end by 6 bases; junction bases not matched to a gene: 5. CDR3: CASSLAGQGEDGYTF. CDR3 nucleotides: TGCGCCAGCAGCTTGGCTGGACAGGGGGAGGATGGCTACACCTTC.

CDR3 sequence reads: CASEGGEHEQYF. The CDR3, as DNA: TGTGCCAGTGAAGGGGGAGAACACGAGCAGTACTTC. The gene calls are TRBV19 and TRBJ2-7; D might be TRBD1 (6 bases). Germline V gene sequence: CDR1 LNHDA, CDR2 SQIVND (reference sequence). The CDR3 loop spans 12 amino acids. V was pared by 8 bases and J by 5 bases, with 13 bases between.

J is TRBJ1-2 and V is TRBV5-6, with TRBD1 as a possible D gene (6 bases). This CDR3 region has 15 residues. Deletions cut 5 bases from V and 4 bases from J, with 18 bases between. Germline CDR1 and CDR2: SGHDT and YYEEEE. CDR3: CASRHRGGEGYGYTF. The CDR3 region has the DNA TGTGCCAGCAGACATAGAGGGGGTGAAGGCTATGGCTACACCTTC.

The chain is built from TRBV5-1 and TRBJ2-3; 9 nucleotides match TRBD2. This CDR3 comprises 17 residues. J was trimmed by 1 base and V by 0 bases; bases with no gene match: 6. Germline V gives CDR1 SGHRS, CDR2 YFSETQ. The CDR3 DNA reads as TGCGCCAGCAGCTTGGTGGCGGGAGGGCCCGGCACAGATACGCAGTATTTT. Protein sequence: CASSLVAGGPGTDTQYF.